This is a list of T cell receptor beta chains from one sample in a study of blood T cell repertoires in COVID-19. Data came from immunoSEQ multiplex PCR; TCRdb stores just in-frame clones and leaves some out. The sample yields about 180,000 clones, about 83% seen once. Source material: PBMCs or T cells enriched from blood (not recorded which). The source of these receptors is a woman in her twenties or thirties who had recovered from COVID-19. Both conserved end residues are part of each CDR3. The order of the fields is V gene, D gene, J gene, clone size, CDR3 protein, CDR3 DNA. The D gene is left open where the match is weak. Clone sizes are given selectively: once, few, many, or a class where the clone is expanded.

TRBV10-3,TRBD2,TRBJ2-1,NA,CAISESGTSHEQFF,TGTGCCATCAGTGAGTCAGGGACTAGTCATGAGCAGTTCTTC
TRBV6-4,TRBD1,TRBJ2-1,NA,CASSDSGSGGDEQFF,TGTGCCAGCAGTGACTCCGGGTCAGGGGGCGATGAGCAGTTCTTC
TRBV2,TRBD1,TRBJ1-5,NA,CASRTGGNQPQHF,TGTGCCAGCAGGACAGGGGGGAATCAGCCCCAGCATTTT
TRBV19,NA,TRBJ2-2,NA,CASTRDPRDTGELFF,TGTGCCAGTACCCGGGATCCGAGGGACACCGGGGAGCTGTTTTTT
TRBV28,NA,TRBJ1-4,NA,CASTSVKRGEKLFF,TGTGCCAGCACCTCGGTGAAACGGGGTGAAAAACTGTTTTTT
TRBV19,NA,TRBJ2-1,NA,CASSKAGDEQFF,TGTGCCAGTAGTAAGGCCGGGGATGAGCAGTTCTTC
TRBV5-1,NA,TRBJ1-5,NA,CASSKGTGRNQPQHF,TGCGCCAGCAGTAAGGGAACAGGGCGCAATCAGCCCCAGCATTTT
TRBV5-1,NA,TRBJ1-6,NA,CASSEDDLPLHF,TGCGCCAGCAGCGAGGATGATCTACCCCTCCACTTT
TRBV2,NA,TRBJ1-2,NA,CASIPLSGANYGYTF,TGTGCCAGCATACCCCTTTCAGGGGCTAACTATGGCTACACCTTC
TRBV25-1,NA,TRBJ1-2,NA,CASSEYITYGYTF,TGTGCCAGCAGTGAATACATAACTTATGGCTACACCTTC
TRBV5-1,TRBD1,TRBJ2-1,once,CASSLGDRDNNEQFF,TGCGCCAGCAGCTTGGGGGACAGGGATAACAATGAGCAGTTCTTC
TRBV29-1,TRBD1,TRBJ1-3,once,CSVEGTGFNLNTIYF,TGCAGCGTTGAGGGGACAGGGTTTAATCTGAACACCATATATTTT
TRBV13,TRBD1,TRBJ1-6,NA,CASSLYRGSYNSPLHF,TGTGCCAGCAGCCTATACAGGGGGTCCTATAATTCACCCCTCCACTTT
TRBV4-2,NA,TRBJ2-7,once,CASSQEAGAVYEQYF,TGTGCCAGCAGCCAAGAGGCTGGAGCAGTCTACGAGCAGTACTTC
TRBV28,TRBD2,TRBJ2-3,NA,CASWPSGSLTDTQYF,TGTGCCAGCTGGCCTAGCGGAAGCCTCACAGATACGCAGTATTTT
TRBV28,TRBD2,TRBJ2-1,NA,CASSQISGVSYNEQFF,TGTGCCAGCAGTCAAATTAGCGGGGTCTCCTACAATGAGCAGTTCTTC
TRBV19,TRBD2,TRBJ2-2,NA,CASTPLAGGTGELFF,TGTGCCAGTACTCCACTAGCGGGAGGGACCGGGGAGCTGTTTTTT